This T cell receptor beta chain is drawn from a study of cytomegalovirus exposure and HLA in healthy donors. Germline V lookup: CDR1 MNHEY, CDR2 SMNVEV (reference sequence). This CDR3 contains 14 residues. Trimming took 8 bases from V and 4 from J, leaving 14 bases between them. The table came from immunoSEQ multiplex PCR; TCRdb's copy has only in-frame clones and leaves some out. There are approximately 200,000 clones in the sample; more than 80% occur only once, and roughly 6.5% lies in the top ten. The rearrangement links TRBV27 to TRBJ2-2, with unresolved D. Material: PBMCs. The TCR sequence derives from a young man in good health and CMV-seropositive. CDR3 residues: CASALSGFTGELFF. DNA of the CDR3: TGTGCCAGCGCCTTGTCGGGTTTCACCGGGGAGCTGTTTTTT.